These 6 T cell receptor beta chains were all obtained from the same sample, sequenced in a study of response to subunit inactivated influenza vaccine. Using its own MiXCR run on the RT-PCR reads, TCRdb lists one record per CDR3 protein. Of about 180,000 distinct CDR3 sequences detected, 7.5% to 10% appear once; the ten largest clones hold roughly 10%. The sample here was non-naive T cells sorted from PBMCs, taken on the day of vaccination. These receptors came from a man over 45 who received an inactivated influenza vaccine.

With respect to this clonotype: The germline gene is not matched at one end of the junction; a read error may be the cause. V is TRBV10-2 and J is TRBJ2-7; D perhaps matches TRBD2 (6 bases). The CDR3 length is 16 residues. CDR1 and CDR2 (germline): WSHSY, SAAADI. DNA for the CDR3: TGTGCCAGCTCTAACTCGGGGGTTGATGCAGCGTACGAGCAGTACTTC. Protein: CASSNSGVDAAYEQYF.

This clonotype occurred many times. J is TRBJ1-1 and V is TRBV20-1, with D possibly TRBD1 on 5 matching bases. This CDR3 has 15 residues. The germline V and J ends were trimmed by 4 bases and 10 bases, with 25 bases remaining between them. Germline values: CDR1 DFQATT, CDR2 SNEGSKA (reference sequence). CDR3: CSANSPGRPGEGAFF. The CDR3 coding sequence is TGCAGTGCTAATTCCCCAGGGCGTCCCGGAGAAGGAGCTTTCTTT.

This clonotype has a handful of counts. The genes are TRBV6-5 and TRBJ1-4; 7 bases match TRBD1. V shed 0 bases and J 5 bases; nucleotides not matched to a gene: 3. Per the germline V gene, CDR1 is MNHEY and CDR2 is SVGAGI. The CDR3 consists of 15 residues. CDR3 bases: TGTGCCAGCAGTTACTCGGGACAGAGGAATGAAAAACTGTTTTTT. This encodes CASSYSGQRNEKLFF.

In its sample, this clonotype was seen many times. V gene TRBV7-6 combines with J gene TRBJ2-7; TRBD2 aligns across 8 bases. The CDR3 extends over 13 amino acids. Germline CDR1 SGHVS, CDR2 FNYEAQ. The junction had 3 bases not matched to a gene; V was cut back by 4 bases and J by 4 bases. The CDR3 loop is CASSWERGYEQYF. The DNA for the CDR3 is TGTGCCAGCAGCTGGGAGCGGGGGTACGAGCAGTACTTC.

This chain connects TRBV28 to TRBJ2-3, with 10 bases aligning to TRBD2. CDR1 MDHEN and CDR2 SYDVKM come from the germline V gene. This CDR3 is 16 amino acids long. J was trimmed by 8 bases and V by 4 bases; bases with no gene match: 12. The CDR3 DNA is TGTGCCAGCAGTTCCAGAGCGGGAGGGCCCCATGCTACGCAGTATTTT. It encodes CASSSRAGGPHATQYF.

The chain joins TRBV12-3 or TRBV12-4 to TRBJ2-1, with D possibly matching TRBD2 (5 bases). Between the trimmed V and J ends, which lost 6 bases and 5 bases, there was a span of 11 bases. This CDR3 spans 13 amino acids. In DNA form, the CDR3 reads TGTGCCAGCAGCCCCGACTACGACAATGAGCAGTTCTTC. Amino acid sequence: CASSPDYDNEQFF.